The 26 T cell receptor beta chains presented below share a single source sample, sequenced in a study of PD-1 blockade in classical Hodgkin lymphoma. As to time point: newly diagnosed, previously untreated cHL patient sample. Purification of CD4+ T cells from thawed PBMCs was performed via magnetic negative selection. Data came from immunoSEQ multiplex PCR; TCRdb stores just in-frame clones and leaves some out. The table includes about 24,000 clones, about 89% detected once. Sequences were obtained from CD4+ T cells from blood. These TCRs come from a human donor with classical Hodgkin lymphoma.

The CDR3 DNA reads TGCGCCAGCAGCTTGGAGAACAGGGGAAGAGAAAAACTGTTTTTT. It is translated as CASSLENRGREKLFF. This rearrangement joins TRBV5-1 to TRBJ1-4, with TRBD1 identical over 7 bases. The CDR3 covers 15 residues. V shed 0 bases and J 8 bases; nucleotides not matched to a gene: 7. The germline V gene has CDR1 SGHRS and CDR2 YFSETQ.

With respect to this clone: Germline is not matched at one junction end, which may reflect a read error. Within the sample, other DNA sequences also encode this same CDR3. The chain couples TRBV4-3 to TRBJ1-2, with TRBD1 matching over 8 bases. CDR3 length equals 17 residues. In germline, CDR1 is LGHNA, CDR2 YSLEER. The CDR3 reads CASSQDAGGNINYGYTF. Written as DNA, the CDR3 is TGCGCCAGCAGCCAAGATGCAGGGGGCAACATAAACTATGGCTACACTTTC.

For this clone: Other nucleotide sequences from this sample produce the same CDR3. This rearrangement joins TRBV7-2 to TRBJ2-7; D unclear. The CDR3 is 14 residues long. CDR1 is SGHTA and CDR2 is FQGNSA in the germline V gene. Trimming pared 5 bases from V and 2 bases from J, leaving 13 bases between. The CDR3 DNA reads TGTGCCAGCAGCCTCGGGTCGGCCCCCTACGAGCAGTACTTC. Amino acid sequence: CASSLGSAPYEQYF. Combining the CDR3 with reference TRBV7-2 and TRBJ2-7 gives the whole variable domain GAGVSQSPSNKVTEKGKDVELRCDPISGHTALYWYRQSLGQGLEFLIYFQGNSAPDKSGLPSDRFSAERTGGSVSTLTIQRTQQEDSAVYLCASSLGSAPYEQYFGPGTRLTVT.

The chain is built from TRBV5-4 and TRBJ2-7; TRBD1 aligns across 12 bases. The CDR3 has 16 amino acids. Germline V CDR1 and CDR2: SGHNT, YYREEE (reference sequence). Germline trimming cut 4 bases from V and 7 bases from J; bases unmatched to any gene: 12. CDR3 DNA: TGTGCCAGCAGCCGCGGGGGGGACAGGGGGCTAATGGAGCAGTACTTC. It translates to CASSRGGDRGLMEQYF.

V gene TRBV27 combines with J gene TRBJ2-7; the D gene is possibly TRBD2 (6 bases). The CDR3 extends over 14 amino acids. Looked up from germline, CDR1 is MNHEY and CDR2 is SMNVEV (reference sequence). V was shortened by 2 bases and J by 1 base, with 9 bases between the two germline ends. This CDR3 reads CASSLAGYSYEQYF. Here the CDR3 DNA reads TGTGCCAGCAGTTTAGCGGGGTATTCCTACGAGCAGTACTTC.

The chain uses TRBV5-1 and TRBJ2-5; D is perhaps TRBD1 (5 bases). The V end was cut by 0 bases, the J end by 3 bases, with 9 bases between. The CDR3 totals 14 residues. Germline CDR1 is SGHRS and CDR2 is YFSETQ. CDR3 in DNA: TGCGCCAGCAGCTTGGGAGACAGCGAAGAGACCCAGTACTTC. It codes for CASSLGDSEETQYF. Using reference TRBV5-1 and TRBJ2-5 for the parts outside the CDR3, the full variable domain is KAGVTQTPRYLIKTRGQQVTLSCSPISGHRSVSWYQQTPGQGLQFLFEYFSETQRNKGNFPGRFSGRQFSNSRSEMNVSTLELGDSALYLCASSLGDSEETQYFGPGTRLLVL.

The chain links TRBV6-1 to TRBJ2-1; 8 nucleotides line up with TRBD2. V dropped 2 bases and J dropped 7; count of bases not matched to a gene: 7. The CDR3 has 15 amino acids. Germline CDR1 and CDR2: MNHNS and SASEGT. Written as DNA, the CDR3 is TGTGCCAGCAGTGAAACTTCGTTAGCGGGGAATGAGCAGTTCTTC. This sequence encodes CASSETSLAGNEQFF.

CDR3 loop: CAARRDRVTGELFF. CDR3 DNA: TGTGCCGCCCGCCGGGACAGGGTCACCGGGGAGCTGTTTTTT. V and J are TRBV6-5 and TRBJ2-2, with 9 bases matching TRBD1. Germline loops: CDR1 MNHEY, CDR2 SVGAGI. CDR3 length: 14 amino acids. V was pared by 11 bases and J by 4 bases, with 8 bases of the junction left unmatched.

The V call is TRBV15, the J call TRBJ2-1; D ambiguous. This CDR3 contains 12 residues. V lost 0 bases and J lost 8, with 5 bases in between. CDR1 is LNHNV, CDR2 YYDKDF, per germline (reference sequence). The CDR3, as DNA: TGTGCCACCAGCAGAGATAGGGATGAGCAGTTCTTC. It yields the protein CATSRDRDEQFF.

This rearrangement joins TRBV7-2 to TRBJ1-6, with a tentative D call TRBD1 (5 bases). V was pared by 5 bases and J by 6 bases, with 8 bases between. The CDR3 is made up of 13 amino acids. CDR1 SGHTA and CDR2 FQGNSA come from the germline V gene. The CDR3 loop is CASSVDSNSPLHF. The CDR3 nucleotides read TGTGCCAGCAGCGTCGACAGTAATTCACCCCTCCACTTT. Full variable domain (missing parts from reference TRBV7-2 and TRBJ1-6): GAGVSQSPSNKVTEKGKDVELRCDPISGHTALYWYRQSLGQGLEFLIYFQGNSAPDKSGLPSDRFSAERTGGSVSTLTIQRTQQEDSAVYLCASSVDSNSPLHFGNGTRLTVT.

The chain couples TRBV19 to TRBJ2-7, with 7 bases identical to TRBD1. The CDR3 length is 15 residues. V trimming: 6 bases; J trimming: 2 bases; junction bases outside the gene matches: 10. CDR1 LNHDA and CDR2 SQIVND come from the germline V gene (reference sequence). The CDR3 loop is CASSTDREPPYEQYF. Written as DNA, the CDR3 is TGTGCCAGTAGCACAGACAGGGAGCCACCCTACGAGCAGTACTTC.

The genes are TRBV11-2 and TRBJ2-7; no reliable D call. V was trimmed by 5 bases and J by 3 bases, leaving 5 bases between them. Germline CDR1 is SGHAT and CDR2 is FQNNGV. The CDR3 is 11 residues long. CDR3 DNA: TGTGCCAGCAGCCCAGGCTACGAGCAGTACTTC. It translates to CASSPGYEQYF.

This clone came up a few times. The CDR3 nucleotides read TGTGCCATCAGTGATTTAGAGACCCAGTACTTC. It is translated as CAISDLETQYF. The chain joins TRBV10-3 to TRBJ2-5; D ambiguous. This CDR3 has 11 amino acids. The V gene lost 3 bases and the J gene lost 4 bases, with 3 bases spanning the gap. Germline-derived CDR1 and CDR2 are ENHRY and SYGVKD.

V is TRBV6-1 and J is TRBJ2-3; 7 bases are shared with TRBD1. The CDR3 spans 14 residues. In germline, CDR1 is MNHNS, CDR2 SASEGT. After removal of 3 bases from V and 3 bases from J, the junction contained 3 bases not matched to a gene. The chain's CDR3 is CASSEGDSTDTQYF. The CDR3 nucleotides read TGTGCCAGCAGTGAGGGGGACAGTACAGATACGCAGTATTTT.

The rearrangement uses TRBV19 and TRBJ1-2; TRBD1 aligns across 8 bases. CDR3 size: 14 residues. The germline V gene encodes CDR1 LNHDA and CDR2 SQIVND (reference sequence). V shed 3 bases and J 2 bases; nucleotides not matched to a gene: 2. CDR3 amino acids: CASSIDRGNYGYTF. As DNA, the CDR3 is TGTGCCAGTAGTATCGACAGGGGCAACTATGGCTACACCTTC.

The rearrangement uses TRBV5-6 and TRBJ2-3; 10 bases are shared with TRBD1. Germline CDR1 and CDR2: SGHDT and YYEEEE. After removal of 2 bases from V and 3 bases from J, the junction contained 6 bases not matched to a gene. The CDR3 sequence is 16 residues long. CDR3 nucleotide sequence: TGTGCCAGCAGCTTCGACAGGGGGCGAATAACAGATACGCAGTATTTT. It codes for CASSFDRGRITDTQYF. The full variable domain, its missing parts supplied by reference TRBV5-6 and TRBJ2-3, is DAGVTQSPTHLIKTRGQQVTLRCSPKSGHDTVSWYQQALGQGPQFIFQYYEEEERQRGNFPDRFSGHQFPNYSSELNVNALLLGDSALYLCASSFDRGRITDTQYFGPGTRLTVL.

This chain connects TRBV9 to TRBJ2-7, with D maybe TRBD2 (7 bases). Trimming stripped 0 bases from V and 2 bases from J, with 18 bases between. There are 17 residues in the CDR3. The V gene's germline CDR1 is SGDLS and CDR2 YYNGEE. This CDR3 reads CASSVEAGAGATYEQYF. The CDR3 DNA reads as TGTGCCAGCAGCGTAGAGGCCGGGGCGGGGGCCACCTACGAGCAGTACTTC.

The CDR3 reads CASKTGHITGELFF. Here the CDR3 DNA reads TGTGCCAGCAAGACGGGACACATCACCGGGGAGCTGTTTTTT. The chain recombines TRBV6-5 with TRBJ2-2; perhaps TRBD1 as D (6 bases). Trimming left V 7 bases short and J 4 bases short, with 13 bases between. Germline V lookup: CDR1 MNHEY, CDR2 SVGAGI. This CDR3 has 14 residues.

The V and J genes are TRBV19 and TRBJ2-7, with D perhaps TRBD1 or TRBD2 (6 bases each). V lost 3 bases and J 2 bases, leaving 14 bases between the germline ends. Germline CDR1 reads LNHDA; CDR2 reads SQIVND (reference sequence). The CDR3 has 15 amino acids. CDR3 in DNA: TGTGCCAGTAGTATCCTGGGGGGACAAACCTACGAGCAGTACTTC. Translated, it gives CASSILGGQTYEQYF.

This clone was seen a single time. This chain connects TRBV27 to TRBJ2-2; 9 bases line up with TRBD2. V lost 2 bases to trimming and J lost 0 bases; unmatched junction nucleotides: 1. The CDR3 is 16 amino acids. Per germline, CDR1 MNHEY and CDR2 SMNVEV (reference sequence). CDR3: CASSLAGGANTGELFF. The CDR3 region has the DNA TGTGCCAGCAGTTTAGCGGGGGGGGCGAACACCGGGGAGCTGTTTTTT.

The chain combines TRBV5-1 with TRBJ1-2; 11 nucleotides match TRBD1. The J segment lost 6 bases and the V segment lost 7 bases, leaving 11 bases of the junction unmatched. The CDR3 sequence is 15 residues long. The germline V gene has CDR1 SGHRS and CDR2 YFSETQ. The CDR3 DNA is TGCGCCAGCTCCAATGGACAGGGGGCTACAGATGGCTACACCTTC. It codes for CASSNGQGATDGYTF.

The chain joins TRBV11-2 to TRBJ2-7; D possibly corresponds to TRBD2 (5 bases). The CDR3 consists of 14 residues. The germline gives CDR1 SGHAT, CDR2 FQNNGV. The ends were cut back, 1 base at V and 7 bases at J, with 14 bases in the middle. The chain's CDR3 is CASSLGVPTGEQYF. The DNA for the CDR3 is TGTGCCAGCAGCTTAGGGGTCCCGACGGGGGAGCAGTACTTC. The full variable domain, its missing parts supplied by reference TRBV11-2 and TRBJ2-7, is EAGVAQSPRYKIIEKRQSVAFWCNPISGHATLYWYQQILGQGPKLLIQFQNNGVVDDSQLPKDRFSAERLKGVDSTLKIQPAKLEDSAVYLCASSLGVPTGEQYFGPGTRLTVT.

This rearrangement joins TRBV5-5 to TRBJ1-6; D possibly corresponds to TRBD1 (6 bases). The length of the CDR3 is 18 residues. The ends were cut back, 0 bases at V and 5 bases at J, with 18 bases in the middle. Germline V gene data show CDR1 as SGHKS and CDR2 as YYEKEE (reference sequence). CDR3 in DNA: TGTGCCAGCAGCTTGGTAGTCGGGGGGCTGAATAATAATTCACCCCTCCACTTT. Encoded protein: CASSLVVGGLNNNSPLHF.

This chain joins TRBV30 and TRBJ2-7, with 9 bases matching TRBD1. With V trimmed by 1 base and J by 3 bases, 4 bases remained unmatched. The CDR3 totals 14 residues. Germline loops: CDR1 GTSNPN, CDR2 SVGIG (reference sequence). The CDR3 is CAWSADRGFYEQYF. In DNA, the CDR3 is TGTGCCTGGAGTGCGGACAGGGGATTCTACGAGCAGTACTTC.

This clone was counted once. V and J are TRBV4-1 and TRBJ2-3, with TRBD2 identical over 11 bases. The trim removed 4 bases at V and 2 bases at J, leaving 8 bases unmatched. Germline CDR1 is MGHRA and CDR2 is YSYEKL. The CDR3 covers 17 residues. DNA for the CDR3: TGCGCCAGCAGCCCCCGCACTAGCGGGGGTAACACAGATACGCAGTATTTT. Protein sequence: CASSPRTSGGNTDTQYF.

The V gene is TRBV6-1, the J gene TRBJ1-5, with 11 bases lining up with TRBD1. Germline-derived CDR1 and CDR2 are MNHNS and SASEGT. Germline trimming cut 2 bases from V and 11 bases from J; bases unmatched to any gene: 5. The CDR3 sequence is 14 residues long. CDR3 DNA: TGTGCCAGCAGTGAACAGTGGGACAGGGGGACCCAGCATTTT. Its translation is CASSEQWDRGTQHF.